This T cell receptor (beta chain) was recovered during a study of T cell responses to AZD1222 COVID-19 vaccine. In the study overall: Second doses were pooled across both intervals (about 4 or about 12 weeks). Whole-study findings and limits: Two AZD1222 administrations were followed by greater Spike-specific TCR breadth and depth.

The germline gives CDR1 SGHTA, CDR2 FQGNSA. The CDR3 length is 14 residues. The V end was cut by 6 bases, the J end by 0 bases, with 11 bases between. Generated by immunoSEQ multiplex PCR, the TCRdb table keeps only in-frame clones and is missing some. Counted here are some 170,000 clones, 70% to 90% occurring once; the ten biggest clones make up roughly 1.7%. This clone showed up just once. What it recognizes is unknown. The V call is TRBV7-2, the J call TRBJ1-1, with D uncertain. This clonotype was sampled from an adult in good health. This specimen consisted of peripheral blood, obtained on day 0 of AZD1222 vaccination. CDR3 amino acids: CASSHVTMNTEAFF. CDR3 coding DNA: TGTGCCAGCAGTCATGTTACCATGAACACTGAAGCTTTCTTT. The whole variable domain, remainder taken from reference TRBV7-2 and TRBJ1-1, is GAGVSQSPSNKVTEKGKDVELRCDPISGHTALYWYRQSLGQGLEFLIYFQGNSAPDKSGLPSDRFSAERTGGSVSTLTIQRTQQEDSAVYLCASSHVTMNTEAFFGQGTRLTVV.